The subject of this entry is one TCR beta chain. The missing CDR3 end, 3 residues past where the read stops, is filled in from the germline J gene. The source of the sample is a study of T cells in women clearing cervical HPV infection. Assay used: immunoSEQ multiplex PCR; TCRdb lists only in-frame clones, some missing. The specimen's table records 15,000 to 20,000 clones. With 6 bases clipped from V and 3 bases from J, the junction kept 8 bases outside the gene matches. Germline V gene sequence: CDR1 SGHTS, CDR2 YDEGEE. The CDR3 totals 14 residues. The genes are TRBV5-8 and TRBJ2-7; 8 bases align to TRBD1. The sequenced material came from blood buffy coat. The sequence was obtained from a woman aged 18-69 years with a cervical HPV16 infection that either progressed to CIN3+ or cleared (not recorded which). CDR3 sequence reads: CASNPRTGIYEQYF. The DNA read from the CDR3 is TGTGCCAGCAACCCCCGGACAGGGATCTACGAG.